This T cell receptor (beta chain) was sequenced in a study of blood T cell repertoires in COVID-19. Only one count was recorded for this clone. Per the study methods: Estimation of nucleated cell counts was performed using reference gene primer amplification. Clones were sequenced by immunoSEQ multiplex PCR, and TCRdb holds only the in-frame ones, with some missing. Clone size and the V and J calls come from that table; the DNA yielded D and trimming. This sample has about 89,000 clones, with more than 80% found just once. The sample consisted of peripheral blood. The clonotype was recovered from a woman aged 80 or over with acute or convalescent COVID-19.

The CDR3 region is CASSIIAGLYNEQFF. CDR3 bases: TGTGCCAGCAGCATAATAGCGGGGCTATACAATGAGCAGTTCTTC. V usage is TRBV5-5 and J usage is TRBJ2-1; 8 positions agree with TRBD2. V lost 4 bases to trimming and J lost 4 bases; unmatched junction nucleotides: 7. Germline V gene lookup returns CDR1 SGHKS and CDR2 YYEKEE (reference sequence). The CDR3 covers 15 residues.